This T cell receptor beta chain was documented in a study of Graves' ophthalmopathy and Graves' hyperthyroidism. Study results and limitations: Ophthalmopathy could be told apart from stable hyperthyroidism by a 13-signature model (87.88% sensitivity, about 80% specificity). Detected in blood as well were most expanded thyroid clonotypes with frequency above 0.001.

Hyperthyroidism patients were newly diagnosed, ill under 2 months, and aged 18 to 65 years. Germline trimming cut 3 bases from V and 8 bases from J; bases unmatched to any gene: 2. From germline, CDR1 is SQVTM and CDR2 ANQGSEA. The CDR3 is 12 residues long. A note on this clonotype: Its antigen remains unknown.

CDR3 regions of TCR beta were amplified from RNA transcripts. Second-round multiplex PCR came after a first-round RT-PCR that employed HTBI primers. TCRdb redid the calling of the multiplex PCR reads with MiXCR, one entry per CDR3 protein. The repertoire has around 520,000 distinct CDR3 sequences, under 40% of them found once; the top ten carry 3.5% to 5%. Sequencing was carried out using peripheral blood or thyroid tissue (not recorded which). The chain links TRBV29-1 to TRBJ1-5; 9 nucleotides agree with TRBD1. This receptor was taken from an adult man with Graves' hyperthyroidism. The CDR3 reads CSVETGGEPQHF. CDR3 DNA sequence: TGCAGCGTTGAGACAGGGGGGGAGCCCCAGCATTTT.